The source of this T cell receptor (beta chain) is a study of T-cell memory formation after mild COVID-19. As for the study in general: Clusters were largely donor specific. Study results and caveats: Later expanders leaned CD4+, whereas clones that contracted between day 15 and 85 were balanced CD4/CD8. For contracting clones, CD4+ ones sat mainly in CM and EM, CD8+ in EMRA.

5'RACE with constant-segment primers yielded barcoded, UMI-tagged TCR alpha and TCR beta cDNA libraries. From the 5' RACE reads, TCRdb called clonotypes with MiXCR, one entry per CDR3 protein. The data show 550,000 to 700,000 distinct CDR3 sequences, roughly 18% seen once. Remarks on this clonotype: Its antigen is undetermined.

Per the germline V gene, CDR1 is MNHNY and CDR2 is SVGAGI (reference sequence). V was pared by 4 bases and J by 9 bases, with 11 bases of the junction left unmatched. The CDR3 sequence is 14 residues long. Sequenced: PBMCs or a T cell subset sorted from them (not recorded which). This receptor was identified in an adult woman who had mild COVID-19 (a few samples of this study predate the infection). Cell type and time point are not known. This chain joins TRBV6-6 and TRBJ1-2, with TRBD1 matching 7 bases. The CDR3 loop is CASSFTGQAGSYTF. The CDR3 bases are TGTGCCAGCAGTTTTACCGGACAGGCAGGCAGCTACACCTTC.